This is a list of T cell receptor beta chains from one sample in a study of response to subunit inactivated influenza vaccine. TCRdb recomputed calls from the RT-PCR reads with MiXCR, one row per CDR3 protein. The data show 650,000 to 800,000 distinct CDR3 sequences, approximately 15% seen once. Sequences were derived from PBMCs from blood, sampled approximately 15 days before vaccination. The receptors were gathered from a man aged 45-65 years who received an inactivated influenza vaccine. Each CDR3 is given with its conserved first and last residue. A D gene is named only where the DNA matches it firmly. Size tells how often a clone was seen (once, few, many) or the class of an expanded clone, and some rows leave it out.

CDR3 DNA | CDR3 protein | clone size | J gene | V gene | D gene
TGTGCCAGCAGTTACTCTAGCGGGAGGTTATGGGAGCAGTACTTC | CASSYSSGRLWEQYF | few | TRBJ2-7 | TRBV6-5 | TRBD2
TGCAGTGCTAGAGTTGGGCAGGGGTATGGCTACACCTTC | CSARVGQGYGYTF | - | TRBJ1-2 | TRBV20-1 | -
TGTGCCAGCAGTTTACCGAAGCTAGCAGCAACGCAGTATTTT | CASSLPKLAATQYF | few | TRBJ2-3 | TRBV28 | -
TGTGCCAGCAGCTTCACCGGGCGACAGCGCGAGCAGTACTTC | CASSFTGRQREQYF | - | TRBJ2-7 | TRBV7-2 | -
TGTGCCAGCAGCCAAGATTTCGGCACCTTGAGCTCCTACAATGAGCAGTTCTTC | CASSQDFGTLSSYNEQFF | - | TRBJ2-1 | TRBV4-2 | -
TGTGCCAGCAGTCCTAGCGGGGTATTACGGGGGGAGCTGTTTTTT | CASSPSGVLRGELFF | few | TRBJ2-2 | TRBV12-3/TRBV12-4 | TRBD2
TGTGCCAGCAGTGAAGACCTGGGGATGAACACTGAAGCTTTCTTT | CASSEDLGMNTEAFF | - | TRBJ1-1 | TRBV2 | -
TGTGCCATCAGTGAGTCGGGCGGCCCCGGGGAGCTGTTTTTT | CAISESGGPGELFF | - | TRBJ2-2 | TRBV10-3 | -
TGTGCCAGCAGTGCTCGGCAGGGTAGCAATCAGCCCCAGCATTTT | CASSARQGSNQPQHF | - | TRBJ1-5 | TRBV2 | -
TGTGCCATCGGCCGCGGGCTCAACTCCTACGAGCAGTACTTC | CAIGRGLNSYEQYF | - | TRBJ2-7 | TRBV4-2 | -
TGCGCCAATTCCTCCGGCGGAAATTCACCCCTCCACTTT | CANSSGGNSPLHF | - | TRBJ1-6 | TRBV10-1 | -
TGTGCCAGCAGTAGGTTCCAGGGATACTCCTACGAGCAGTACTTC | CASSRFQGYSYEQYF | - | TRBJ2-7 | TRBV6-1 | -
TGTGCCAGCAGCCACCGGACAGGGAGGAACACCGGGGAGCTGTTTTTT | CASSHRTGRNTGELFF | many | TRBJ2-2 | TRBV7-8 | TRBD1
TGCAGTGCTAGATCAGGACTAGCGGGCCTCGGGGAGACCCAGTACTTC | CSARSGLAGLGETQYF | few | TRBJ2-5 | TRBV20-1 | TRBD2
TGCAGTGCTAGAGATTTATACGGGAGAACAGAGACCCAGTACTTC | CSARDLYGRTETQYF | - | TRBJ2-5 | TRBV20-1 | -
TGCGCCAGCAGCCGTGGACTAGCTTTCGTCGACGAGCAGTACTTC | CASSRGLAFVDEQYF | - | TRBJ2-7 | TRBV5-1 | TRBD2
TGCAGTGCTACCAGGGGGGCCTCTAGCACAGATACGCAGTATTTT | CSATRGASSTDTQYF | few | TRBJ2-3 | TRBV20-1 | -
TGTGCCAGCAGTGACCCGGGACAGGGGAAGTACGAGCAGTACTTC | CASSDPGQGKYEQYF | - | TRBJ2-7 | TRBV6-1 | TRBD1
TGTGCCAGCAGCTCGATTGGAGGGGGCTCAACTAATGAAAAACTGTTTTTT | CASSSIGGGSTNEKLFF | - | TRBJ1-4 | TRBV5-6 | TRBD1
TGCAGCAGCGGGAGGGGTCGCAATGAGCAGTTCTTC | CSSGRGRNEQFF | - | TRBJ2-1 | TRBV20-1 | TRBD2
TGTGCCAGCAGCTTCCCCGACCTAGCCAAAAACATTCAGTACTTC | CASSFPDLAKNIQYF | few | TRBJ2-4 | TRBV5-5 | -
TGTGCCAGCAGTCTCGTGTCGGGACTAGCGTCTGATACGCAGTATTTT | CASSLVSGLASDTQYF | few | TRBJ2-3 | TRBV6-2/TRBV6-3 | TRBD2
TGTGCCAGCAGTCTCCCGACAGGGGGCTCTAATGAAAAACTGTTTTTT | CASSLPTGGSNEKLFF | - | TRBJ1-4 | TRBV12-3/TRBV12-4 | TRBD1
TGCAGCGTCCTAAGGGGGGTAGGGACCGGGGAGCTGTTTTTT | CSVLRGVGTGELFF | few | TRBJ2-2 | TRBV29-1 | -
TGTGCCATCAGTGATGGGGTTTTGGAGACCCAGTACTTC | CAISDGVLETQYF | many | TRBJ2-5 | TRBV10-3 | -
TGTGCCAGCATGAGGGGTTTTGGAAACACCATATATTTT | CASMRGFGNTIYF | - | TRBJ1-3 | TRBV7-6 | -
TGTGCCAGCAGTTCGACCCTTTCACCCCTCCACTTT | CASSSTLSPLHF | few | TRBJ1-6 | TRBV28 | -
TGCAGCGCCCGCGGAGGTTCGGAGTCCTATATCGAGCAGTACTTC | CSARGGSESYIEQYF | few | TRBJ2-7 | TRBV29-1 | -
TGTGCCAGCACCAAAGGGAGGGTCCAGTTCTTC | CASTKGRVQFF | many | TRBJ2-1 | TRBV12-3/TRBV12-4 | TRBD2
TGTGCCAGCAGCTTGGGACACTCAGGGACCCAGTACTTC | CASSLGHSGTQYF | many | TRBJ2-5 | TRBV11-2 | -
TGCAGTGCTGACTTTGTCTCCTACGAGCAGTACTTC | CSADFVSYEQYF | few | TRBJ2-7 | TRBV20-1 | -
TGTGCCAGTAGTATCCGGACAGGGGGTCTTGAAAAACTGTTTTTT | CASSIRTGGLEKLFF | - | TRBJ1-4 | TRBV19 | TRBD1
TGTGCCAGCAGCTTATCACTAGCGGGAGCGGTGGACGAGCAGTACTTC | CASSLSLAGAVDEQYF | many | TRBJ2-7 | TRBV7-9 | TRBD2
TGTGCCAGCAGGTCAGGGGGGCTTGTGGAGACCCAGTACTTC | CASRSGGLVETQYF | - | TRBJ2-5 | TRBV27 | -
TGTGCCAGCAGTTACTCTAGGACTAGCGGGATTTCCTACGAGCAGTACTTC | CASSYSRTSGISYEQYF | - | TRBJ2-7 | TRBV6-2/TRBV6-3 | TRBD2
TGTGCCAGCAGCTTGTTTACGGCGAACACCGGGGAGCTGTTTTTT | CASSLFTANTGELFF | few | TRBJ2-2 | TRBV5-5 | -
TGTGCCAGCAGCCACGCTTTGGGGCTGCCCCGGAGGAGGACTGAAGCTTTCTTT | CASSHALGLPRRRTEAFF | many | TRBJ1-1 | TRBV6-2/TRBV6-3 | -
TGCAGTGCTTTGACAGGGGCCGTCAACTATGGCTACACCTTC | CSALTGAVNYGYTF | - | TRBJ1-2 | TRBV20-1 | TRBD1
TGCGCCAGCAGCTTTGGACTAGACACTGAAGCTTTCTTT | CASSFGLDTEAFF | many | TRBJ1-1 | TRBV5-1 | -
TGTGCCAGCAGCTTAGGAAGCCCTCCCTACGAGCAGTACTTC | CASSLGSPPYEQYF | - | TRBJ2-7 | TRBV7-2 | -
TGCGCCAGCAGCCAAGTGGGGCAGGCGAACTATGGCTACACCTTC | CASSQVGQANYGYTF | - | TRBJ1-2 | TRBV4-1 | -
TGCAGCGTTGCCCCCGTGGCCGGATACAATGAGCAGTTCTTC | CSVAPVAGYNEQFF | many | TRBJ2-1 | TRBV29-1 | -